A selection of T cell receptor beta chains follows, all from one sample in a study of T cell changes during pregnancy in multiple sclerosis. The protocol was immunoSEQ multiplex PCR, while the TCRdb copy is restricted to in-frame clones and leaves out a portion. The sample records about 59,000 clones, about 93% being singletons. The sequencing here drew on CD4+ T cells from peripheral blood mononuclear cells, taken before pregnancy. The receptors were sampled from a female donor with multiple sclerosis, enrolled in a pregnancy study. The CDR3 runs from the conserved cysteine through the conserved F or W. The D gene is left open where the match is weak. Rows give clone size only sometimes, using once, few, many, or a class for an expanded clone.

len,v_gene,abundance,j_gene,d_gene,CDR3aa,CDR3nt
16,TRBV18,.,TRBJ1-1,.,CASSPPAGGRYTEAFF,TGTGCCAGCTCACCACCGGCAGGAGGTCGGTACACTGAAGCTTTCTTT
18,TRBV28,.,TRBJ2-2,TRBD2,CASSLFSGTSGNTGELFF,TGTGCCAGCAGTTTATTTTCTGGGACTAGCGGAAACACCGGGGAGCTGTTTTTT
16,TRBV5-4,once,TRBJ2-1,TRBD2,CASSHGLAETYNEQFF,TGTGCCAGCAGCCATGGACTAGCGGAAACCTACAATGAGCAGTTCTTC
15,TRBV18,.,TRBJ2-7,TRBD2,CASSPNSGRAPEQYF,TGTGCCAGCTCTCCAAATAGCGGGAGGGCCCCCGAGCAGTACTTC
14,TRBV5-1,.,TRBJ2-1,TRBD2,CASSSLAGEDEQFF,TGCGCCAGCAGCTCACTAGCGGGAGAGGATGAGCAGTTCTTC
18,TRBV28,.,TRBJ2-3,TRBD2,CASSLSAVLAGAIDTQYF,TGTGCCAGCAGTTTATCAGCAGTACTAGCGGGAGCGATAGATACGCAGTATTTT
15,TRBV21-1,.,TRBJ1-3,.,CASSPTGASGNTIYF,TGTGCCAGCAGCCCTACAGGGGCCTCTGGAAACACCATATATTTT
11,TRBV7-3,.,TRBJ1-2,.,CASSFQGGYTF,TGTGCCAGCAGCTTCCAGGGGGGCTACACCTTC
15,TRBV4-3,.,TRBJ2-2,.,CASSVVVRPTGELFF,TGCGCCAGCAGCGTGGTCGTCAGGCCCACCGGGGAGCTGTTTTTT
14,TRBV28,.,TRBJ1-1,.,CASSTAGLNTEAFF,TGTGCCAGCAGTACGGCGGGTTTGAACACTGAAGCTTTCTTT
17,TRBV10-2,.,TRBJ2-5,TRBD2,CASKGIVGLAAQETQYF,TGCGCCAGCAAAGGCATAGTCGGACTAGCGGCACAAGAGACCCAGTACTTC
15,TRBV2,.,TRBJ1-2,TRBD1,CASRERQGVIYGYTF,TGTGCCAGCAGAGAGAGACAGGGGGTAATCTATGGCTACACCTTC
12,TRBV6-6,.,TRBJ1-2,TRBD1,CASSYGQGGYTF,TGTGCCAGCAGTTATGGACAGGGCGGCTACACCTTC
10,TRBV30,once,TRBJ2-1,.,CRSFYNEQFF,TGTAGGAGTTTCTACAATGAGCAGTTCTTC
13,TRBV29-1,.,TRBJ2-5,.,CSVVSRSGETQYF,TGCAGCGTTGTCTCCCGTAGCGGCGAGACCCAGTACTTC
10,TRBV20-1,.,TRBJ2-7,.,CSASTYEQYF,TGCAGTGCTTCAACCTACGAGCAGTACTTC
18,TRBV18,.,TRBJ2-7,TRBD2,CASSPPGLAGGHSYEQYF,TGTGCCAGCTCACCACCGGGACTAGCGGGAGGCCACTCCTACGAGCAGTACTTC
18,TRBV14,.,TRBJ1-2,.,CASSQEFRPLGGNYGYTF,TGTGCCAGCAGCCAAGAATTCAGACCGCTTGGGGGGAACTATGGCTACACCTTC
14,TRBV4-3,once,TRBJ1-1,TRBD1,CASSPTGVNTEAFF,TGCGCCAGCAGTCCCACAGGGGTGAACACTGAAGCTTTCTTT